One T cell receptor beta chain is described in this entry. What it binds is unknown. Presence of unique molecular identifiers characterized the TCR beta cDNA libraries. There were roughly 0.95 to 11 million T cells, and 480,000 or so cDNA molecules came from them. TCRdb re-called the PCR reads with MiXCR, one entry per CDR3 protein. The data show around 500,000 distinct CDR3 sequences, around a third seen once. This sample is drawn from a study of post-analysis software for immune sequencing data. On the study more broadly: Clinical courses comprised relapsing-remitting, secondary progressive and progressive-relapsing multiple sclerosis. General observations from the study: Co-batched samples clustered tightly together by F measure. Compared against controls, patients with multiple sclerosis displayed significantly lower normalized Chao1 diversity. In patients, a few TRBV segments were more frequent than in controls, with TRBV5-6, TRBV5-1 and TRBV20-1 among them.

Germline CDR1 SGHRS, CDR2 YFSETQ. V lost 5 bases to trimming and J lost 1 base, with 7 bases between them. The CDR3 loop spans 14 amino acids. The specimen sequenced was blood. The source of this sequence is a girl aged 2-17 years with multiple sclerosis. This chain links TRBV5-1 with TRBJ2-6; D remains unclear. The CDR3 coding sequence is TGCGCCAGCAGGTTTCAATCTGGGGCCAACGTCCTGACTTTC. This sequence encodes CASRFQSGANVLTF.